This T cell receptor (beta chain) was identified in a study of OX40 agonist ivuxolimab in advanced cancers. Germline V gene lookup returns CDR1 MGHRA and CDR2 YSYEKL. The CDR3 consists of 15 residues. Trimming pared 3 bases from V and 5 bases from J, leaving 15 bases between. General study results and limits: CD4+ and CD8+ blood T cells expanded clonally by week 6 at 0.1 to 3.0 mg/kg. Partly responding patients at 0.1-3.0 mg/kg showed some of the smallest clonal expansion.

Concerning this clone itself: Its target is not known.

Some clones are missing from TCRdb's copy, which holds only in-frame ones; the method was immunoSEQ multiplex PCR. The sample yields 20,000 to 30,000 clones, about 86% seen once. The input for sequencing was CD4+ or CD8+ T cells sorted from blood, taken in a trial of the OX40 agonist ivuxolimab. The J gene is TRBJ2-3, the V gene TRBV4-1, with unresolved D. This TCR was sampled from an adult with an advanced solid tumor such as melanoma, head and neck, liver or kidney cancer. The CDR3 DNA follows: TGCGCCAGCAGCCACGCAACAACGGTGGGAGATACGCAGTATTTT. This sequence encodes CASSHATTVGDTQYF.